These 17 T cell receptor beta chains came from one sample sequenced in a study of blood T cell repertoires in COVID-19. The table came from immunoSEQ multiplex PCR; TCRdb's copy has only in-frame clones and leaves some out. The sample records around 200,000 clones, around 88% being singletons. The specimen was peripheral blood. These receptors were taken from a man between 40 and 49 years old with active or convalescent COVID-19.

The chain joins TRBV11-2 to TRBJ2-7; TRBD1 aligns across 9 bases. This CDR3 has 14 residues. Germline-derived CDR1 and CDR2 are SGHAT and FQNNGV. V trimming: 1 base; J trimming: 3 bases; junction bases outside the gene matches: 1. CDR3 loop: CASSLGDRDYEQYF. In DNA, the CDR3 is TGTGCCAGCAGCTTAGGGGACAGGGACTACGAGCAGTACTTC.

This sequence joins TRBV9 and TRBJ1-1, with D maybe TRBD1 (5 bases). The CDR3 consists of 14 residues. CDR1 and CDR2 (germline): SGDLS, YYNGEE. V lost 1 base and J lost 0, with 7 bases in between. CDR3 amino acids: CASSVQGMNTEAFF. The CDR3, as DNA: TGTGCCAGCAGCGTACAGGGCATGAACACTGAAGCTTTCTTT.

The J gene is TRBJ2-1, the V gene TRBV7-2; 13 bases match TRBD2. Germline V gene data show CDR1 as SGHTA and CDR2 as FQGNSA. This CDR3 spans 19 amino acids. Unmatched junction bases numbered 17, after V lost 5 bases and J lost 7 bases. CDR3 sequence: CASSIRPTSGGFGWNEQFF. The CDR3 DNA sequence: TGTGCCAGCAGCATCCGGCCGACTAGCGGGGGGTTCGGGTGGAATGAGCAGTTCTTC.

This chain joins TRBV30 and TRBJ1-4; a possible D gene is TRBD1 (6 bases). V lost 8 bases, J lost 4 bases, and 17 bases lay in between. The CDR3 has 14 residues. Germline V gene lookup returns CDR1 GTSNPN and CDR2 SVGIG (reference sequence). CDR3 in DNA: TGTGCCGGGAAGGCGGGGGCCTATAATGAAAAACTGTTTTTT. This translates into CAGKAGAYNEKLFF.

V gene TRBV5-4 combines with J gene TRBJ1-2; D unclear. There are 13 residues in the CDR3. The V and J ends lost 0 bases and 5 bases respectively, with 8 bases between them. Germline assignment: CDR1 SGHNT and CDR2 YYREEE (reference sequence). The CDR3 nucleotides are TGTGCCAGCAGCTTGGAGAGGGCATATGGCTACACCTTC. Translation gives CASSLERAYGYTF. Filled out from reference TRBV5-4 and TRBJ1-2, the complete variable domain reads ETGVTQSPTHLIKTRGQQVTLRCSSQSGHNTVSWYQQALGQGPQFIFQYYREEENGRGNFPPRFSGLQFPNYSSELNVNALELDDSALYLCASSLERAYGYTFGSGTRLTVV.

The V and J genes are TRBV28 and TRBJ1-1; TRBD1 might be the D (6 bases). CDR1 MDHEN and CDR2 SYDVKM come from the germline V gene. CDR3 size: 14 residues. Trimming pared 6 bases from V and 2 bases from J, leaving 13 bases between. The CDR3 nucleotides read TGTGCCAGCAGCTTGGGGACACCAAACACTGAAGCTTTCTTT. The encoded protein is CASSLGTPNTEAFF.

The CDR3 protein is CASSQGTLTNYGYTF. CDR3 bases: TGTGCCAGCAGCCAAGGAACTCTTACTAACTATGGCTACACCTTC. The rearrangement links TRBV3-1 (or the pseudogene TRBV3-2) to TRBJ1-2; D is undetermined. From germline, CDR1 is LGHDT and CDR2 YNNKEL (reference sequence). With 1 base removed from V and 0 bases from J, the gap between germline ends came to 9 bases. The CDR3 is 15 amino acids.

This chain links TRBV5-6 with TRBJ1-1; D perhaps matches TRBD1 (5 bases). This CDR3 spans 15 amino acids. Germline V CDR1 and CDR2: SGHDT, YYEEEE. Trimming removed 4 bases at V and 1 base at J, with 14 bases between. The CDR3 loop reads CASSRAPGPNTEAFF. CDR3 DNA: TGTGCCAGCAGCCGTGCCCCAGGGCCGAACACTGAAGCTTTCTTT.

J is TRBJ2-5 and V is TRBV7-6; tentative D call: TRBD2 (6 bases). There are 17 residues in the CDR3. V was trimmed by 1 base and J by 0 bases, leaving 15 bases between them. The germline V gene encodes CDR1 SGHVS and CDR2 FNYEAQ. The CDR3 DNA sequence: TGTGCCAGCAGCTTAGTGGGTCGGCGGGGAGACCAAGAGACCCAGTACTTC. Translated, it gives CASSLVGRRGDQETQYF. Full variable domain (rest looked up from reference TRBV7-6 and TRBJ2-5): GAGVSQSPRYKVTKRGQDVALRCDPISGHVSLYWYRQALGQGPEFLTYFNYEAQQDKSGLPNDRFSAERPEGSISTLTIQRTEQRDSAMYRCASSLVGRRGDQETQYFGPGTRLLVL.

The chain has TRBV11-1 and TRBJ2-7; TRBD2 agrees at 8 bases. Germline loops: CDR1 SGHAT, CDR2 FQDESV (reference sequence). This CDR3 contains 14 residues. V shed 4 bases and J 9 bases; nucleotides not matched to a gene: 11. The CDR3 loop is CASSSSRSSGRQYF. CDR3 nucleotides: TGTGCCAGCAGCTCGAGTAGGTCTAGCGGGCGGCAGTACTTC.

This chain's CDR3 is CASSLIGSQHEQYF. The CDR3 region has the DNA TGTGCCAGCAGCTTGATCGGGAGCCAGCACGAGCAGTACTTC. V gene TRBV5-4 combines with J gene TRBJ2-7; a possible D gene is TRBD2 (6 bases). CDR1 and CDR2 from the germline V gene are SGHNT and YYREEE (reference sequence). There are 14 residues in the CDR3. The ends were cut back, 1 base at V and 5 bases at J, with 13 bases in the middle.

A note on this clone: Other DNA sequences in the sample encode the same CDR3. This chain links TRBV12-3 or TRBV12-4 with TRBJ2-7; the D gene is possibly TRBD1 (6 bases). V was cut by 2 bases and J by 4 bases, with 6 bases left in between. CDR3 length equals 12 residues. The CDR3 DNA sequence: TGTGCCAGCAGTTTAAGGGGGTACGAGCAGTACTTC. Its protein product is CASSLRGYEQYF.

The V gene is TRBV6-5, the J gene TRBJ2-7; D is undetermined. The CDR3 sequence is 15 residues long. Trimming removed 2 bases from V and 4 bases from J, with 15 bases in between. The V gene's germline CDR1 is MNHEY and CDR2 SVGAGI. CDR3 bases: TGTGCCAGCAGTTACGCACCAAATAGGCGGTACGAGCAGTACTTC. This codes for CASSYAPNRRYEQYF.

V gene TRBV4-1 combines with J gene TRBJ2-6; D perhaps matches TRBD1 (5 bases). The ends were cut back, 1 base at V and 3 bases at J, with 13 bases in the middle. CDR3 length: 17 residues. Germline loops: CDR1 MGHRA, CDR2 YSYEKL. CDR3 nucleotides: TGCGCCAGCAGCCAAGGGCCAAGGGGCGGTGGGGCCAACGTCCTGACTTTC. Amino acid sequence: CASSQGPRGGGANVLTF.

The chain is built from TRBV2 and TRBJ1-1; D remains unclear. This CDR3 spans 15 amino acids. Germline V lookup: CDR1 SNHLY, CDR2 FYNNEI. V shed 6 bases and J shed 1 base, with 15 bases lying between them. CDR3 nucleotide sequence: TGTGCCAGCAGCACTCCAGGTGGAACGAACACTGAAGCTTTCTTT. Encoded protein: CASSTPGGTNTEAFF.

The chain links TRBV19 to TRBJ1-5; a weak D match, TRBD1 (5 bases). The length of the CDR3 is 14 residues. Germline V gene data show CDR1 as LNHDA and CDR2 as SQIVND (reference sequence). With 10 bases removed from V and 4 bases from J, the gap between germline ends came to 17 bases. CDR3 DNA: TGTGCCATAAACTTGACAGATTTTAATCAGCCCCAGCATTTT. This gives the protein CAINLTDFNQPQHF.

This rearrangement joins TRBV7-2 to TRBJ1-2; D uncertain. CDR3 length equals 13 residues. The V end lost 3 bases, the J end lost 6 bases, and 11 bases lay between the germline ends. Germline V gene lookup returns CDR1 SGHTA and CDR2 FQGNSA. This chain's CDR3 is CASSLDLGDGYTF. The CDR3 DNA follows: TGTGCCAGCAGCTTGGATCTCGGGGATGGCTACACCTTC.